This TCR beta chain is drawn from a study of T-cell memory formation after mild COVID-19. This clonotype was detected ten times or more. The CDR3 is made up of 14 amino acids. V was clipped by 6 bases and J by 4 bases, with 13 bases between them. Germline CDR1 is MNHEY and CDR2 is SVGEGT. A single record per CDR3 protein comes from TCRdb applying MiXCR to the 5' RACE reads. Altogether about 82,000 distinct CDR3 sequences are present, more than 10% being singletons, with the ten largest covering around two fifths. The receptor was isolated from a man aged 18 to 29 who had mild COVID-19 (a few samples of this study predate the infection). Cell type and time point are not known. The V gene is TRBV6-2 or TRBV6-3, the J gene TRBJ1-5, with D tentatively TRBD1 (6 bases). Sequencing was done on a sample of PBMCs or a T cell subset sorted from them (not recorded which). This chain's CDR3 is CASSSTGGNQPQHF. The CDR3 DNA reads TGTGCCAGCAGCTCGACAGGTGGGAATCAGCCCCAGCATTTT.